The 19 T cell receptor beta chains listed next were all sequenced from one sample in a study of early T cells in non-severe SARS-CoV-2 infection (dated by TCRdb to 2020 to 2022). Library creation used 5' RACE. Instrument used: NextSeq 500. TCRdb took the public reads, trimmed them with fastp at Q25, ran MiXCR for clone calling and kept in-frame beta chains. Merged by CDR3 protein, the rows form single entries marked with the most common genes and DNA. Counted in this sample were more than 90,000 distinct CDR3 sequences; approximately 10% of them appeared once. The ten largest clones capture roughly 5% of the sample. Sequenced: whole blood. Every receptor here comes from an adult who was a healthcare worker with PCR-confirmed SARS-CoV-2 infection or an uninfected control (not recorded which).

This clonotype occurred a few times. The chain links TRBV12-3 or TRBV12-4 to TRBJ1-1; D may be TRBD1 (5 bases). Trimming cost V 8 bases and J 0 bases, with 13 bases left between them. This CDR3 spans 14 amino acids. The chain's CDR3 is CASFGGWVNTEAFF. The CDR3 DNA reads TGTGCCAGCTTTGGGGGATGGGTGAACACTGAAGCTTTCTTT.

There are a few counts of this clonotype. The CDR3 DNA follows: TGTGCCAGCAGCGTAGGTACTAGTGGCACCGGGGAGCTGTTTTTT. This codes for CASSVGTSGTGELFF. This chain uses TRBV9 with TRBJ2-2; perhaps TRBD2 as D (5 bases). This CDR3 comprises 15 residues. Trimming removed 0 bases from V and 4 bases from J, with 10 bases in between. Looked up from germline, CDR1 is SGDLS and CDR2 is YYNGEE.

This clonotype was detected a few times. The chain recombines TRBV4-1 with TRBJ2-7; TRBD1 matches 11 bases. The CDR3 loop spans 15 amino acids. J was trimmed by 4 bases and V by 1 base; bases with no gene match: 3. Germline lookup yields CDR1 MGHRA and CDR2 YSYEKL. CDR3 coding DNA: TGCGCCAGCAGCCAAGGGGACAGGGGGATGTACGAGCAGTACTTC. This sequence encodes CASSQGDRGMYEQYF.

Ten or more counts support this clonotype. V gene TRBV6-5 combines with J gene TRBJ1-1, with 7 bases lining up with TRBD1. The germline gives CDR1 MNHEY, CDR2 SVGAGI. The CDR3 totals 14 residues. The V segment lost 2 bases and the J segment 3 bases; nucleotides outside the gene matches: 3. This CDR3 reads CASSYGDRDTEAFF. The CDR3 DNA is TGTGCCAGCAGTTACGGGGACAGAGACACTGAAGCTTTCTTT.

The V call is TRBV19, the J call TRBJ1-5; the D gene is possibly TRBD1 (5 bases). V lost 7 bases to trimming and J lost 0 bases, with 7 bases between them. The CDR3 extends over 13 amino acids. The germline CDR1 and CDR2 sequences are LNHDA and SQIVND (reference sequence). The chain's CDR3 is CASTTGSNQPQHF. The CDR3 DNA sequence: TGTGCCAGTACCACAGGTAGCAATCAGCCCCAGCATTTT.

This chain links TRBV5-4 with TRBJ2-5; D ambiguous. The ends were cut back, 0 bases at V and 5 bases at J, with 11 bases in the middle. The CDR3 is 14 amino acids. The germline CDR1 and CDR2 sequences are SGHNT and YYREEE (reference sequence). DNA for the CDR3: TGTGCCAGCAGCTTGGCTATATTCGGCGAGACCCAGTACTTC. It codes for CASSLAIFGETQYF.

This clonotype came up a few times. The chain has TRBV6-1 and TRBJ1-5; D is uncertain. Germline assignment: CDR1 MNHNS and CDR2 SASEGT. With 6 bases removed from V and 2 bases from J, the gap between germline ends came to 14 bases. The CDR3 runs 15 residues. CDR3 in DNA: TGTGCCAGCAGACCAACGGGGAAGGGCAATCAGCCCCAGCATTTT. Translating it yields CASRPTGKGNQPQHF.

This clonotype turned up a few times. The chain is built from TRBV4-1 and TRBJ2-3, with 9 bases fitting TRBD2. The CDR3 spans 17 residues. From germline, CDR1 is MGHRA and CDR2 YSYEKL. V lost 0 bases to trimming and J lost 4 bases; unmatched junction nucleotides: 8. For the CDR3, the DNA is TGCGCCAGCAGCCAAGATGGAATAGGCGGGAGGGCAGATACGCAGTATTTT. Translation gives CASSQDGIGGRADTQYF.

This clonotype was found many times. The V gene is TRBV7-6, the J gene TRBJ2-5, with 11 nucleotides matching TRBD2. The CDR3 sequence is 15 residues long. Germline assignment: CDR1 SGHVS and CDR2 FNYEAQ. The V gene end was trimmed by 2 bases and the J gene end by 4 bases; junction bases not matched to a gene: 3. CDR3 in amino acids: CASSLITSGRETQYF. DNA of the CDR3: TGTGCCAGCAGCTTAATCACTAGCGGGAGAGAGACCCAGTACTTC.

In its sample, this clonotype was seen a few times. J is TRBJ2-7 and V is TRBV29-1; D perhaps matches TRBD2 (5 bases). CDR1 is SQVTM, CDR2 ANQGSEA, per germline. CDR3 size: 10 residues. Trimming took off 6 bases at V and 6 bases at J, with 9 bases between the two ends. CDR3 loop: CSVWTSEQYF. In nucleotides, the CDR3 is TGCAGCGTCTGGACTTCCGAGCAGTACTTC.

CDR3 sequence (DNA): TGTGCCAGCTCACGATCACTAGCGGGAGTAGACACCGGGGAGCTGTTTTTT. It specifies CASSRSLAGVDTGELFF. The chain is built from TRBV18 and TRBJ2-2, with 11 nucleotides matching TRBD2. With V trimmed by 4 bases and J by 3 bases, 7 bases remained unmatched. Germline CDR1 is KGHSH and CDR2 is LQKENI. The CDR3 is 17 residues long. Full variable domain (rest looked up from reference TRBV18 and TRBJ2-2): NAGVMQNPRHLVRRRGQEARLRCSPMKGHSHVYWYRQLPEEGLKFMVYLQKENIIDESGMPKERFSAEFPKEGPSILRIQQVVRGDSAAYFCASSRSLAGVDTGELFFGEGSRLTVL.

The V gene is TRBV28, the J gene TRBJ1-2, with TRBD1 matching 7 bases. The V segment lost 4 bases and the J segment 2 bases; nucleotides outside the gene matches: 13. The length of the CDR3 is 17 residues. Per germline, CDR1 MDHEN and CDR2 SYDVKM. The CDR3 DNA reads as TGTGCCAGCAGTTCACCCGTCGATGGCAGGGGGAACTATGGCTACACCTTC. Its translation: CASSSPVDGRGNYGYTF.

This chain uses TRBV29-1 with TRBJ2-1, with unresolved D. CDR1 SQVTM and CDR2 ANQGSEA come from the germline V gene. The length of the CDR3 is 13 residues. With 1 base removed from V and 4 bases from J, the gap between germline ends came to 8 bases. The CDR3 DNA sequence: TGCAGCGTTGAAGTTGGCAGTTACAATGAGCAGTTCTTC. It specifies CSVEVGSYNEQFF.

This chain links TRBV2 with TRBJ2-2; D is perhaps TRBD1 (6 bases). The CDR3 has 15 residues. The germline gives CDR1 SNHLY, CDR2 FYNNEI. V shed 5 bases and J shed 3 bases, with 13 bases lying between them. The DNA for the CDR3 is TGTGCCAGCAGTCTCGGACAGAGCTACACCGGGGAGCTGTTTTTT. Residues: CASSLGQSYTGELFF.

This clonotype was seen ten or more times. The chain carries TRBV7-9 and TRBJ2-4; 7 bases are shared with TRBD1. V lost 4 bases and J lost 1; bases outside the gene matches: 4. CDR1 is SEHNR and CDR2 is FQNEAQ in the germline V gene (reference sequence). The CDR3 totals 15 residues. CDR3 amino acids: CASSSTGDAKNIQYF. The CDR3 nucleotides are TGTGCCAGCAGCTCCACAGGGGACGCCAAAAACATTCAGTACTTC.

This clonotype has a handful of counts. The J gene is TRBJ2-1, the V gene TRBV9; TRBD1 might be the D (6 bases). Germline CDR1 SGDLS, CDR2 YYNGEE. The CDR3 consists of 17 residues. The germline V and J ends were trimmed by 4 bases and 3 bases, with 20 bases remaining between them. CDR3 coding DNA: TGTGCCAGCAGCCCTAACGGGAACAGGGAAGACTACAATGAGCAGTTCTTC. Protein product: CASSPNGNREDYNEQFF.

This clonotype has ten or more counts. The CDR3 DNA reads as TGTGCCAGCTCATCCACAGGGGCGGACACTGAAGCTTTCTTT. Its translation is CASSSTGADTEAFF. The chain recombines TRBV18 with TRBJ1-1; TRBD1 agrees at 7 bases. In germline, CDR1 is KGHSH, CDR2 LQKENI. CDR3 size: 14 residues. The V and J ends lost 5 bases and 3 bases, in that order; junction bases with no gene match: 6.

With respect to this clonotype: A much larger clone lies a single base off, so this may be a read error. The rearrangement joins TRBV7-2 to TRBJ2-3; D unresolved. Trimming cost V 4 bases and J 6 bases, with 8 bases left between them. The CDR3 consists of 12 residues. From germline, CDR1 is SGHTA and CDR2 FQGNSA. The CDR3 protein is CASSWYDDTQYF. The CDR3 DNA reads TGTGCCAGCAGCTGGTATGACGATACGCAGTATTTT.

This clonotype was detected many times. The chain links TRBV2 to TRBJ2-2; the D is unclear. The CDR3 spans 12 residues. Germline-derived CDR1 and CDR2 are SNHLY and FYNNEI. Trimming removed 6 bases from V and 5 bases from J, with 7 bases in between. In DNA form, the CDR3 reads TGTGCCAGCAGCGATCTTACCGGGGAGCTGTTTTTT. It is translated as CASSDLTGELFF.